The 4 T cell receptor beta chains below come from one sample, sequenced in a study of vaccination and CD4 T cells after COVID-19. The treatment here: approximately 10-day PBMC culture with coronavirus spike peptide pools or control peptides (ViraFEST assay). For these TCRs, the target antigens are not known. Scientists ran DNA taken from cultured CD4+ T cells through the Oncomine TCR Beta short-read assay for sequencing. TCRdb recomputed calls from the PCR reads with MiXCR, one row per CDR3 protein. Of 15,000 to 20,000 distinct CDR3 sequences in the sample, approximately 22% were seen once. Material for sequencing was cultured CD4+ T cells from blood. These receptors were collected from a human donor with COVID-19.

A few counts support this clonotype. The chain has TRBV6-1 and TRBJ2-1, with 8 nucleotides matching TRBD1. CDR3 length equals 15 residues. Germline CDR1 MNHNS, CDR2 SASEGT. With V trimmed by 6 bases and J by 4 bases, 8 bases remained unmatched. CDR3 region: CASSSQGAAYNEQFF. The CDR3 DNA reads TGTGCCAGCAGCAGTCAGGGGGCGGCGTACAATGAGCAGTTCTTC.

This clonotype was detected a few times. The rearrangement links TRBV6-5 to TRBJ1-1, with 10 bases fitting TRBD1. V dropped 4 bases and J dropped 5; count of bases not matched to a gene: 4. Germline CDR1 is MNHEY and CDR2 is SVGAGI. The CDR3 length is 14 residues. The CDR3 region has the DNA TGTGCCAGCAGTTTCTCGGGACAGGGGACTGAAGCTTTCTTT. Translation gives CASSFSGQGTEAFF.

The V call is TRBV6-5, the J call TRBJ1-1; D gene unclear. Trimming shortened V by 0 bases and J by 4 bases, and 9 bases separated the two germline ends. The CDR3 is made up of 14 amino acids. The germline V gene encodes CDR1 MNHEY and CDR2 SVGAGI. This chain's CDR3 is CASSYSPRRTEAFF. CDR3 nucleotide sequence: TGTGCCAGCAGTTACTCCCCGAGACGCACTGAAGCTTTCTTT.

The chain combines TRBV19 with TRBJ1-4; no definite D call. Germline values: CDR1 LNHDA, CDR2 SQIVND (reference sequence). V was clipped by 4 bases and J by 5 bases, with 14 bases between them. This CDR3 spans 15 amino acids. CDR3: CASSTPKGNNEKLFF. The CDR3 DNA is TGTGCCAGTAGTACCCCCAAAGGCAACAATGAAAAACTGTTTTTT.